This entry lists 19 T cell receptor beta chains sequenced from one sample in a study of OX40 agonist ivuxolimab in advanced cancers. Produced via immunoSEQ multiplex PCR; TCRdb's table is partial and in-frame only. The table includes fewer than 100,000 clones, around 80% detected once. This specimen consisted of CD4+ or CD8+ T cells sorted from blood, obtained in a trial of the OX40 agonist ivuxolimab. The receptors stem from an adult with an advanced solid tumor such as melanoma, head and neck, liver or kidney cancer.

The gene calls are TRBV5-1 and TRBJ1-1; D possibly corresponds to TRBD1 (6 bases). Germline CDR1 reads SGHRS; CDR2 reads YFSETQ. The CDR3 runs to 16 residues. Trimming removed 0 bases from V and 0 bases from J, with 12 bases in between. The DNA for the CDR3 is TGCGCCAGCAGCTTGGAGGGACAACTTATGAACACTGAAGCTTTCTTT. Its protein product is CASSLEGQLMNTEAFF.

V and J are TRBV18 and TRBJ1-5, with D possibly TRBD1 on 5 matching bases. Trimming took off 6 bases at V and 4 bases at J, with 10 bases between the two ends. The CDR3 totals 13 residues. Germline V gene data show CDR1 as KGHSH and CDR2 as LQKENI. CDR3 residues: CASSPGGNQPQHF. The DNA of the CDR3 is TGTGCCAGCTCGCCCGGGGGGAATCAGCCCCAGCATTTT.

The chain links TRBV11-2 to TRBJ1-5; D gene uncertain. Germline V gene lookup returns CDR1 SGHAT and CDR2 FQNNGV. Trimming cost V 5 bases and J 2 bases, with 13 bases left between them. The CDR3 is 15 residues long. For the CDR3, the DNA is TGTGCCAGCAGCCTCTCGGGATTAGGCAATCAGCCCCAGCATTTT. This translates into CASSLSGLGNQPQHF.

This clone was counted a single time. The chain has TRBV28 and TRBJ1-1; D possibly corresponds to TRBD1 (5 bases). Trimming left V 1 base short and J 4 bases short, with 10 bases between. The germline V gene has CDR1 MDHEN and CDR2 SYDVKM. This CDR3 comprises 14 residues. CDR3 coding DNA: TGTGCCAGCAGTTTATTAAGGGGAGGCACTGAAGCTTTCTTT. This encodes CASSLLRGGTEAFF.

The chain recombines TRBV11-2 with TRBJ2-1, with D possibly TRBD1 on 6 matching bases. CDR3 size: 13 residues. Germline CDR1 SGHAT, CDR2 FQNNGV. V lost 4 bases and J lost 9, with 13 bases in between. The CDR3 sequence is CASSSIEGGEQFF. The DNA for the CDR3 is TGTGCCAGCAGCTCCATAGAAGGGGGTGAGCAGTTCTTC.

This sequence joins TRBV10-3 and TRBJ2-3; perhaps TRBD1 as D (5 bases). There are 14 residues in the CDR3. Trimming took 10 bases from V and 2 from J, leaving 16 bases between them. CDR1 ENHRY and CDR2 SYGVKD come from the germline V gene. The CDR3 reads CASRLGQITDTQYF. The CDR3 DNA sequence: TGTGCCAGCAGACTCGGACAAATCACAGATACGCAGTATTTT.

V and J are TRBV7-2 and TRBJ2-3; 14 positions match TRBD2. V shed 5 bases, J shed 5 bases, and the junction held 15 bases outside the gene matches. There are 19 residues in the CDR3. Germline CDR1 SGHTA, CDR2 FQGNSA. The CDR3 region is CASSLGTSGGGLNRDTQYF. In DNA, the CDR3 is TGTGCCAGCAGCCTCGGGACTAGCGGGGGTGGCCTTAATAGAGATACGCAGTATTTT.

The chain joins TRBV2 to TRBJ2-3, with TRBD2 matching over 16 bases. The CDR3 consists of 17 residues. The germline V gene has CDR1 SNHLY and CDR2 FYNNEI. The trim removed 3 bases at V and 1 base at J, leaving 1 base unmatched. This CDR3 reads CASSEGLAGGGTDTQYF. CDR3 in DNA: TGTGCCAGCAGTGAGGGACTAGCGGGAGGGGGCACAGATACGCAGTATTTT. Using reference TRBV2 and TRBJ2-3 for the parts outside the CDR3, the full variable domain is EPEVTQTPSHQVTQMGQEVILRCVPISNHLYFYWYRQILGQKVEFLVSFYNNEISEKSEIFDDQFSVERPDGSNFTLKIRSTKLEDSAMYFCASSEGLAGGGTDTQYFGPGTRLTVL.

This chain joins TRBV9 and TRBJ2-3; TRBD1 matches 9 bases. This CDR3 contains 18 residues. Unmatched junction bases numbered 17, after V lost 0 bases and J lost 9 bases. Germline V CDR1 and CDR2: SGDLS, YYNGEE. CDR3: CASSVVPGDRVDRVTQYF. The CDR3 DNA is TGTGCCAGCAGCGTAGTTCCGGGGGACAGGGTCGACAGGGTAACGCAGTATTTT.

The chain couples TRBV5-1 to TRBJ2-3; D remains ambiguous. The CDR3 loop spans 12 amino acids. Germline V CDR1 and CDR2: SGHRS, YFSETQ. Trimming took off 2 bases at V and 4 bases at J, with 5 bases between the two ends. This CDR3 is CASSFWPDTQYF. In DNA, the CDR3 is TGCGCCAGCAGCTTTTGGCCAGATACGCAGTATTTT.

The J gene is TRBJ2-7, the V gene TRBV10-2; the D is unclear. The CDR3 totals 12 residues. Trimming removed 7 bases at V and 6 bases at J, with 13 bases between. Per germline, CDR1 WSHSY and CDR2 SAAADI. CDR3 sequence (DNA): TGCGCCAGCACCCCGGACCGAGTCGAGCAGTACGTC. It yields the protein CASTPDRVEQYV.

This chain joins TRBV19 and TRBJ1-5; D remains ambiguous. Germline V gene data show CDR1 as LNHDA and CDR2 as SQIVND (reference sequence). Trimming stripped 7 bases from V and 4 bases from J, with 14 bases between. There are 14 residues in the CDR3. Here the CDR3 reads CASTIGYGNQPQHF. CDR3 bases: TGTGCCAGTACCATAGGTTATGGAAATCAGCCCCAGCATTTT.

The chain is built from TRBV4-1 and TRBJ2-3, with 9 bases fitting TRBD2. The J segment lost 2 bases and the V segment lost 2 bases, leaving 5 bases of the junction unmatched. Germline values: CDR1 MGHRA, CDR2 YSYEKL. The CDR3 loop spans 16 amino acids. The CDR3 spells CASSQRRGGPTDTQYF. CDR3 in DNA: TGCGCCAGCAGCCAACGGCGGGGGGGCCCCACAGATACGCAGTATTTT.

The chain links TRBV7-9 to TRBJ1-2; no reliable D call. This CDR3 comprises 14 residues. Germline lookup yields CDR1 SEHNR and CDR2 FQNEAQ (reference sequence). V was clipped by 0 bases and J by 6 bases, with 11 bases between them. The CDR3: CASSLAGPDHGYTF. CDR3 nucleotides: TGTGCCAGCAGCTTAGCAGGGCCAGATCATGGCTACACCTTC.

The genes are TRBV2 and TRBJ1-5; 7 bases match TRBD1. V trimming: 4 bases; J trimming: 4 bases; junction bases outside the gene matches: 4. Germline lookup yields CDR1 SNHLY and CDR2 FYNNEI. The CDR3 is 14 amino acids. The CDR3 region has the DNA TGTGCCAGCAGTGCAGGGGGGGGAAATCAGCCCCAGCATTTT. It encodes CASSAGGGNQPQHF.

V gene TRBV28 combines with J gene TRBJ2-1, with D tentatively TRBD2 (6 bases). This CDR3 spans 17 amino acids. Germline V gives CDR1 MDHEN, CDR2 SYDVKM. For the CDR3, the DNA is TGTGCTTCTCTCGGGCTAGCGCGAGGGTTTTCCTACAATGAGCAGTTCTTC. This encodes CASLGLARGFSYNEQFF.

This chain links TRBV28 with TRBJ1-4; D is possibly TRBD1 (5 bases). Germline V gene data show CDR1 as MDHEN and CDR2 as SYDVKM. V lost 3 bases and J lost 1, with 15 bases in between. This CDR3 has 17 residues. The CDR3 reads CASSFGRGGVTNEKLFF. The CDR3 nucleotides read TGTGCCAGCAGTTTCGGTCGTGGGGGTGTAACTAATGAAAAACTGTTTTTT.

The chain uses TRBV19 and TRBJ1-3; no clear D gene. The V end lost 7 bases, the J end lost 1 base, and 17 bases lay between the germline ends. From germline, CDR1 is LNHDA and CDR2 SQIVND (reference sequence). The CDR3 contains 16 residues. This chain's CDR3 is CASTDWRGESGNTIYF. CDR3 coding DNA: TGTGCCAGTACTGATTGGCGGGGAGAGTCTGGAAACACCATATATTTT.

The CDR3 is CASNPTGITIEAFF. CDR3 DNA: TGTGCCAGCAACCCGACAGGGATAACGATTGAAGCTTTCTTT. The chain recombines TRBV6-5 with TRBJ1-1; TRBD1 aligns across 7 bases. This CDR3 region has 14 residues. Germline V lookup: CDR1 MNHEY, CDR2 SVGAGI. V lost 7 bases, J lost 7 bases, and 12 bases stayed unmatched.